The following is a TCR beta chain sequence with its context. Its antigen is undetermined. This entry belongs to a study of identical twins. Study results and limitations: In cord blood, abundant beta clonotypes had fewer insertions; memory showed no trend.

Template switching created a universal primer site, and the cDNA included unique molecular identifiers. TCRdb recomputed calls from the 5' RACE reads with MiXCR, one row per CDR3 protein. In the table there are hundreds of thousands of distinct CDR3 sequences, roughly 20% of which are singletons. CDR1 and CDR2 from the germline V gene are LGHDT and YNNKEL (reference sequence). V was pared by 4 bases and J by 7 bases, with 17 bases between. The CDR3 covers 15 residues. Separately, the same data were catalogued under a study of T cells expressing NK-cell markers.

The source material was PBMCs. This receptor was obtained from a woman aged 18-29 years in good health. V gene TRBV3-1 combines with J gene TRBJ2-1; unclear D gene. The CDR3 DNA reads as TGTGCCAGCAGCCCAGACTGGAACCTCAGGAATGAGCAGTTCTTC. Its protein product is CASSPDWNLRNEQFF.